This T cell receptor beta chain emerged from a study of blood T cells in healthy people across ages. Study-wide points: In long-lived donors, naive CD4+ cell counts and diversity exceeded those of aged donors.

This clonotype was seen ten or more times. What it binds is unknown. The total RNA that was extracted per sample amounted to at least 5.5 micrograms. Primed by a sample-barcoded 5' primer and a J-beta primer mix, a second PCR proceeded for about 6 to 12 cycles. TCRdb reprocessed the 5' RACE reads via MiXCR and lists one record per CDR3 protein. The profile shows hundreds of thousands of distinct CDR3 sequences, roughly 32% of them singletons. The ends were cut back, 3 bases at V and 0 bases at J, with 20 bases in the middle. This CDR3 comprises 18 residues. The germline CDR1 and CDR2 sequences are SGHRS and YFSETQ.

Source material: blood. The TCR was taken from a woman older than 75 in good health. J is TRBJ2-3 and V is TRBV5-1; D is undetermined. Written as DNA, the CDR3 is TGCGCCAGCAGCTCGCGCCGTTTCAACACCAATAGCACAGATACGCAGTATTTT. This gives the protein CASSSRRFNTNSTDTQYF.